The 27 T cell receptor beta chains given below trace back to one sample, sequenced in a study of T cells in localized non-small cell lung cancer (dated by TCRdb to the early 2020s). Libraries were made using the immunoSEQ multiplex PCR assay. TCRdb obtained this table from immuneACCESS and retained in-frame rearrangements with V and J assigned. These tables miss some clones; where compared with another copy, unresolved V genes account for less than half of the shortfall, and the remainder is unexplained. The sample profile shows over 40,000 clones; 85% to 90% of them were found once. The ten biggest clones cover less than 3.5% of the sample. Sequencing was performed on peripheral blood, taken before any cancer treatment. Source of these receptors: a female donor over 55 with stage I squamous cell lung carcinoma.

The chain is built from TRBV7-2 and TRBJ2-5; the D call may be TRBD1 or TRBD2 (5 bases each). The CDR3 consists of 19 residues. V was pared by 0 bases and J by 1 base, with 21 bases between. Germline CDR1 reads SGHTA; CDR2 reads FQGNSA. The CDR3 region is CASSLALAGRIGLQETQYF. The CDR3 DNA sequence: TGTGCCAGCAGCTTAGCGTTGGCAGGGAGAATCGGACTCCAAGAGACCCAGTACTTC.

The chain joins TRBV19 to TRBJ1-5, with a possible D match to TRBD1 (5 bases). From germline, CDR1 is LNHDA and CDR2 SQIVND (reference sequence). The germline V and J ends were trimmed by 2 bases and 1 base, with 9 bases remaining between them. The CDR3 is 15 amino acids. The CDR3 reads CASSISDRSNQPQHF. CDR3 DNA: TGTGCCAGTAGTATATCCGACAGAAGCAATCAGCCCCAGCATTTT.

The CDR3 DNA reads as TGTGCCAGTAGTCCGATACAACAGGGCTCTGGGGCCAACGTCCTGACTTTC. Protein sequence: CASSPIQQGSGANVLTF. The chain is built from TRBV19 and TRBJ2-6, with D tentatively TRBD1 (6 bases). CDR1 and CDR2 from the germline V gene are LNHDA and SQIVND (reference sequence). Trimming took off 5 bases at V and 0 bases at J, with 14 bases between the two ends. This CDR3 region has 17 residues.

This clone was seen a handful of times. The chain has TRBV12-2 and TRBJ1-2; TRBD1 is the table's D call, not checked against the DNA. TRBV12-2 is a pseudogene locus. The CDR3 loop spans 14 amino acids. CDR3 loop: CASRYDNRVRGYTF. CDR3 nucleotide sequence: TGTGCAAGTCGCTACGATAACAGGGTACGTGGCTACACCTTC.

The gene calls are TRBV18 and TRBJ1-5; tentatively, D is TRBD1 (6 bases). The CDR3 consists of 14 residues. Germline assignment: CDR1 KGHSH and CDR2 LQKENI. V was clipped by 8 bases and J by 1 base, with 12 bases between them. The DNA for the CDR3 is TGTGCCAGCAGTCAGGGGAGCAGCAATCAGCCCCAGCATTTT. This sequence encodes CASSQGSSNQPQHF.

The chain uses TRBV5-1 and TRBJ2-7, with D tentatively TRBD2 (6 bases). This CDR3 is 15 amino acids long. Trimming removed 0 bases from V and 0 bases from J, with 10 bases in between. Germline-derived CDR1 and CDR2 are SGHRS and YFSETQ. The CDR3 is CASSLEPGSSYEQYF. CDR3 coding DNA: TGCGCCAGCAGCTTGGAGCCCGGGAGCTCCTACGAGCAGTACTTC.

V and J are TRBV14 and TRBJ2-1; 13 nucleotides agree with TRBD2. Germline CDR1 reads SGHDN; CDR2 reads FVKESK. J was trimmed by 10 bases and V by 0 bases; bases with no gene match: 3. The CDR3 length is 15 residues. CDR3 sequence (DNA): TGTGCCAGCAGCCAAGACGGACTAGCGGGAGAGGAGCAGTTCTTC. Translation: CASSQDGLAGEEQFF.

This clone was seen only a few times. This sequence joins TRBV6-1 and TRBJ1-5; 9 bases agree with TRBD1. This CDR3 contains 16 residues. Germline CDR1 reads MNHNS; CDR2 reads SASEGT. V gave up 0 bases and J gave up 9 bases; unmatched junction bases: 9. The CDR3: CASSEALTGGIRPQHF. The CDR3 DNA reads as TGTGCCAGCAGTGAAGCGCTGACAGGGGGGATACGGCCCCAGCATTTT.

The rearrangement joins TRBV30 to TRBJ1-1; D is undetermined. The V gene lost 2 bases and the J gene lost 3 bases, with 10 bases spanning the gap. CDR3 length: 13 residues. Looked up from germline, CDR1 is GTSNPN and CDR2 is SVGIG (reference sequence). The CDR3 nucleotides are TGTGCCTGGAGTTCGACCTTATACACTGAAGCTTTCTTT. Amino acid sequence: CAWSSTLYTEAFF.

This clone has just a few counts. The DNA for the CDR3 is TGTGCCAGCAGTGAAGGAGGGTACACTGAAGCTTTCTTT. It codes for CASSEGGYTEAFF. The genes are TRBV2 and TRBJ1-1; D is unresolved. The CDR3 has 13 amino acids. Germline lookup yields CDR1 SNHLY and CDR2 FYNNEI. The V gene lost 1 base and the J gene lost 3 bases, with 6 bases spanning the gap.

This clone turned up a few times. The CDR3 nucleotides are TGTGCCAGCAGCTTAGAGCCAGACACCTACGAGCAGTACTTC. Amino acid sequence: CASSLEPDTYEQYF. This rearrangement joins TRBV7-6 to TRBJ2-7, with D unresolved. Trimming took 1 base from V and 2 from J, leaving 9 bases between them. There are 14 residues in the CDR3. Looked up from germline, CDR1 is SGHVS and CDR2 is FNYEAQ.

This rearrangement joins TRBV18 to TRBJ2-7; 10 nucleotides agree with TRBD1. With V trimmed by 2 bases and J by 3 bases, 4 bases remained unmatched. CDR1 KGHSH and CDR2 LQKENI come from the germline V gene. CDR3 length equals 15 residues. CDR3: CASSPGTGDFYEQYF. The DNA of the CDR3 is TGTGCCAGCTCACCAGGGACAGGGGATTTCTACGAGCAGTACTTC.

The CDR3 spells CASSLVNSRGLYNEQFF. The DNA for the CDR3 is TGCGCCAGCAGCCTTGTGAATTCTAGGGGCCTTTACAATGAGCAGTTCTTC. This chain connects TRBV4-3 to TRBJ2-1; tentatively, D is TRBD1 (5 bases). Germline loops: CDR1 LGHNA, CDR2 YSLEER. V lost 4 bases to trimming and J lost 4 bases, with 20 bases between them. The CDR3 runs to 17 residues.

J is TRBJ2-4 and V is TRBV5-5, with D hard to call. With 0 bases removed from V and 10 bases from J, the gap between germline ends came to 11 bases. CDR1 and CDR2 from the germline V gene are SGHKS and YYEKEE (reference sequence). CDR3 size: 13 residues. The CDR3 DNA is TGTGCCAGCAGCTTGGTGGACGGTCGGATTCAGTACTTC. Protein sequence: CASSLVDGRIQYF. The full variable domain, in which reference TRBV5-5 and TRBJ2-4 provide the parts outside the CDR3, is DAGVTQSPTHLIKTRGQQVTLRCSPISGHKSVSWYQQVLGQGPQFIFQYYEKEERGRGNFPDRFSARQFPNYSSELNVNALLLGDSALYLCASSLVDGRIQYFGAGTRLSVL.

This chain connects TRBV6-5 to TRBJ2-7; D perhaps matches TRBD1 (5 bases). Germline values: CDR1 MNHEY, CDR2 SVGAGI. This CDR3 region has 15 residues. Trimming left V 6 bases short and J 1 base short, with 16 bases between. CDR3 residues: CASRLQGSPSYEQYF. The CDR3 bases are TGTGCCAGCAGACTCCAGGGCAGTCCTTCCTACGAGCAGTACTTC.

V usage is TRBV21-1 and J usage is TRBJ2-1; no check of the table's D call, TRBD2, against the DNA was made. TRBV21-1 is tagged as a pseudogene. This CDR3 contains 17 residues. DNA for the CDR3: TGTGCCAGCAGCACCCGTCTAACGGGAGCTCCCTACAATGAGCAGTTCTTC. It is translated as CASSTRLTGAPYNEQFF.

V and J are TRBV30 and TRBJ2-7, with TRBD1 identical over 7 bases. This CDR3 spans 14 amino acids. Looked up from germline, CDR1 is GTSNPN and CDR2 is SVGIG (reference sequence). J lost 5 bases, V lost 3 bases, and 10 bases had no gene match. For the CDR3, the DNA is TGTGCCTGGAGGTATTCGACAGGGATCAACGAGCAGTACTTC. Its protein is CAWRYSTGINEQYF.

The chain employs TRBV5-6 and TRBJ2-7; 9 positions match TRBD1. From germline, CDR1 is SGHDT and CDR2 YYEEEE. V shed 3 bases, J shed 1 base, and the junction held 5 bases outside the gene matches. The length of the CDR3 is 15 residues. The CDR3 DNA sequence: TGTGCCAGCAGCTCCCGCGGGACAGGGTCCTACGAGCAGTACTTC. Residues: CASSSRGTGSYEQYF.

The chain combines TRBV5-1 with TRBJ2-2; the match to TRBD2 covers 10 bases. Germline V gene sequence: CDR1 SGHRS, CDR2 YFSETQ. This CDR3 spans 14 amino acids. Trimming cost V 5 bases and J 3 bases; bases outside gene matches: 1. The CDR3 bases are TGCGCCAGCAGACTAGCGGGATACACCGGGGAGCTGTTTTTT. It is translated as CASRLAGYTGELFF.

This rearrangement joins TRBV9 to TRBJ2-6, with unresolved D. Germline CDR1 and CDR2: SGDLS and YYNGEE. This CDR3 spans 14 amino acids. V shed 3 bases and J shed 0 bases, with 4 bases lying between them. DNA of the CDR3: TGTGCCAGCAGCGCCCACTCTGGGGCCAACGTCCTGACTTTC. This encodes CASSAHSGANVLTF.

J is TRBJ2-2 and V is TRBV29-1; 13 bases are a match to TRBD2. Trimming cost V 4 bases and J 5 bases; bases outside gene matches: 1. The germline V gene encodes CDR1 SQVTM and CDR2 ANQGSEA. The CDR3 extends over 14 amino acids. The CDR3 DNA is TGCAGCGTTGGGACTAGCGGGAGAACCGGGGAGCTGTTTTTT. Its translation: CSVGTSGRTGELFF.

The V call is TRBV7-2, the J call TRBJ2-5, with 11 nucleotides matching TRBD2. The CDR3 contains 17 residues. V lost 5 bases, J lost 5 bases, and 13 bases stayed unmatched. Germline-derived CDR1 and CDR2 are SGHTA and FQGNSA. The CDR3 loop reads CASSLALTSGMMETQYF. Here the CDR3 DNA reads TGTGCCAGCAGCCTCGCCTTGACTAGCGGGATGATGGAGACCCAGTACTTC.

V usage is TRBV6-6 and J usage is TRBJ2-7; 7 bases match TRBD2. Germline values: CDR1 MNHNY, CDR2 SVGAGI (reference sequence). V lost 2 bases and J lost 3; bases outside the gene matches: 1. The CDR3 length is 13 residues. The DNA for the CDR3 is TGTGCCAGCAGTTACGGCGGGAGCTACGAGCAGTACTTC. Residues: CASSYGGSYEQYF.

The chain has TRBV19 and TRBJ2-5; no reliable D call. Germline values: CDR1 LNHDA, CDR2 SQIVND (reference sequence). V lost 3 bases and J 4 bases, leaving 9 bases between the germline ends. The CDR3 is 13 residues long. Written as DNA, the CDR3 is TGTGCCAGTAGTATCTCCAGAGGAGAGACCCAGTACTTC. Encoded protein: CASSISRGETQYF.

This sequence joins TRBV7-3 and TRBJ2-2; TRBD1 matches at 8 bases. Losses at the gene ends were 4 bases for V and 3 bases for J; bases not matched to a gene: 4. The CDR3 contains 15 residues. Germline lookup yields CDR1 SGHTA and CDR2 FQGTGA. The DNA of the CDR3 is TGTGCCAGCAGCTCGGACAGGGAACACACCGGGGAGCTGTTTTTT. This gives the protein CASSSDREHTGELFF.

The J gene is TRBJ2-5, the V gene TRBV5-1; tentatively, D is TRBD1 (5 bases). This CDR3 contains 14 residues. V lost 4 bases to trimming and J lost 2 bases, with 12 bases between them. Germline V gene sequence: CDR1 SGHRS, CDR2 YFSETQ. CDR3 sequence reads: CASSPQRGQETQYF. DNA for the CDR3: TGCGCCAGCAGCCCCCAAAGGGGTCAAGAGACCCAGTACTTC.

The chain employs TRBV5-6 and TRBJ1-5; no clear D gene. This CDR3 spans 15 amino acids. CDR1 is SGHDT, CDR2 YYEEEE, per germline. V was clipped by 0 bases and J by 0 bases, with 7 bases between them. CDR3 protein: CASSLGHSSNQPQHF. CDR3 nucleotide sequence: TGTGCCAGCAGCTTGGGGCACAGTAGCAATCAGCCCCAGCATTTT.